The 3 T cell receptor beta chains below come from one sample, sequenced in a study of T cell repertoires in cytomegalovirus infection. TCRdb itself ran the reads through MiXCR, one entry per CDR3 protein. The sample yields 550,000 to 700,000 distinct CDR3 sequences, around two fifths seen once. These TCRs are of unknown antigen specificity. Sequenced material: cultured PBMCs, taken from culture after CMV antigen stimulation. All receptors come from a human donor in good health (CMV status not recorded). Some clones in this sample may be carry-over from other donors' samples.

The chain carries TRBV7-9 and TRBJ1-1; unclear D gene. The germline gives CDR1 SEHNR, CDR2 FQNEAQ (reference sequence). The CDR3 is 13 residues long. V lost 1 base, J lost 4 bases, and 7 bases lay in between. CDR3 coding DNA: TGTGCCAGCAGCTTAGAACGTCGCACTGAAGCTTTCTTT. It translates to CASSLERRTEAFF.

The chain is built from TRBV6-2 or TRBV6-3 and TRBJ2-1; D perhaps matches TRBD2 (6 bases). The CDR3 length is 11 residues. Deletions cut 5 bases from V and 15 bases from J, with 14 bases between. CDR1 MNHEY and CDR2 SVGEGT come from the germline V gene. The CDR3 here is CASSQTSLPFF. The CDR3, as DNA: TGTGCCAGCAGTCAAACTAGCTTGCCGTTCTTC.

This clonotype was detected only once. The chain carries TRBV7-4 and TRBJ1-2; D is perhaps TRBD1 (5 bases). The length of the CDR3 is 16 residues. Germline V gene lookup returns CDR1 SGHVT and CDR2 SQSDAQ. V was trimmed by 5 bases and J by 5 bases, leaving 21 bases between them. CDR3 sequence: CASSGRSGSVGYGYTF. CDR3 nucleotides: TGTGCCAGCAGCGGGCGATCAGGGAGTGTGGGGTATGGCTACACCTTC.